This entry describes one T cell receptor beta chain. Trimming left V 4 bases short and J 4 bases short, with 10 bases between. The CDR3 is 12 amino acids. Germline V CDR1 and CDR2: SQVTM, ANQGSEA. Sequenced material consisted of expressed TCRB transcripts (all of the isolated RNA was reverse transcribed). Sequencing used immunoSEQ multiplex PCR; TCRdb keeps in-frame clones, though not all of them. Altogether about 620,000 clones are present, 15% being singletons, with the ten largest covering approximately 0.099%. These data originate in a study of beta chain features in type 1 diabetes. The TCR was taken from a man aged 18 to 30 in good health. Specimen: naive CD4+ T cells from blood. J is TRBJ1-2 and V is TRBV29-1; D not certain. This CDR3 is CSVVGGIYGYTF. The DNA of the CDR3 is TGCAGCGTTGTTGGCGGGATCTATGGCTACACCTTC. Together with reference TRBV29-1 and TRBJ1-2, the CDR3 gives the full variable domain: SAVISQKPSRDICQRGTSLTIQCQVDSQVTMMFWYRQQPGQSLTLIATANQGSEATYESGFVIDKFPISRPNLTFSTLTVSNMSPEDSSIYLCSVVGGIYGYTFGSGTRLTVV.